This record looks at one TCR beta chain sequence and its context. The data derive from a study of control samples from healthy donors and cancer patients. CDR1 and CDR2 (germline): LGHNA, YSLEER. V was shortened by 4 bases and J by 1 base, with 8 bases between the two germline ends. There are 15 residues in the CDR3. Data came from immunoSEQ multiplex PCR; TCRdb stores just in-frame clones and leaves some out. The sample lists 120,000 to 150,000 clones, more than 85% occurring once. The V and J genes are TRBV4-3 and TRBJ2-6; D is possibly TRBD1 (5 bases). The sequence was collected from a man aged 18 to 29 in good health. Sequences were obtained from blood. The chain's CDR3 is CASSPGSSGANVLTF. CDR3 DNA sequence: TGCGCCAGCAGCCCAGGGTCTTCTGGGGCCAACGTCCTGACTTTC.